The following is a TCR beta chain sequence with its context. Its antigen target is currently unknown. Base qualities were left out, and no much larger clone turns up one base away. Each collaborating institution followed its own protocols to collect whole blood in K2EDTA tubes. For TCRbeta analysis, collaborators shipped samples in one of three forms: frozen whole blood, isolated PBMCs, or DNA extracted from either of those sample types. V has 3 bases trimmed and J has 5 bases trimmed; junction bases matching no gene number 9. Counted from cysteine to phenylalanine, this CDR3 has 16 amino acids. The CDR3 DNA has 48 bases and is translated from base 1. Sequences SEHNR (CDR1) and FQNEAQ (CDR2) are obtained from the germline V gene (reference sequence). The immunoSEQ Assay, a bias-controlled multiplex PCR, was used to amplify TCRbeta CDR3 regions from genomic DNA. From the authors' description of their analysis: Within the assay, amplification of reference gene primers was used to estimate how many nucleated cells each sample contained. Sequence reads were collapsed and filtered to measure the absolute abundance of every unique TCRbeta CDR3 rearrangement. For each sample, productive Simpson clonality was calculated as the square root of Simpson's diversity index over productive rearrangements. Imported from immuneACCESS, the table was reduced by TCRdb to in-frame sequences with V and J called. These copies leave out some clones; in studies compared against another copy, an unresolved V gene accounts for under half, and the cause of the remainder is not known. The D gene and trimming were derived from the DNA, and the V and J assignments and clone size from that table. The sample table records around 30,000 clones; 70% to 80% of these occur just once. The ten largest clones capture 15% to 20% of the sample.

This sample is part of a study of blood T cell repertoires in COVID-19 (dated by TCRdb to between 2020 and 2021). As for the study more broadly: Collaborator samples came from the United States, Italy and Spain and covered acute and convalescent phases of COVID-19. The prospective study material was composed of cDNA or gDNA derived from T cells, B-cell-depleted T cells, or PBMCs. The dataset comprised deeply sampled blood TCRbeta repertoires from subjects exposed to, actively infected with, or recovered from COVID-19. A freely available public database, intended as a resource for researchers studying the immune response to SARS-CoV-2, is where the repertoires were released. Samples were obtained from the ongoing ImmuneRACE study (first 160 participants) and from 950 to 1,500 subjects provided by 6 global collaborators. Sample metadata almost always included a de-identified subject ID, COVID-19 status, age in years and sex. HLA class I and class II types, where available, came from metadata supplied by the sample provider rather than from assay-based typing. Paper-wide results and their limitations: The amount of clinical and demographic metadata varied by source and participant and was provided uncurated.

This sequence originates from a human donor in a cohort sampled during active COVID-19. Recombination joined TRBV7-9 with TRBJ2-5; the central 10 bases match TRBD1. The sample comprised peripheral blood. The CDR3 region: CASSFGVTGGVETQYF. The sequence in DNA is TGTGCCAGCAGCTTCGGAGTGACAGGGGGCGTGGAGACCCAGTACTTC. The CDR3 plus the reference TRBV7-9 and TRBJ2-5 genes for the other parts give the full variable domain: DTGVSQNPRHKITKRGQNVTFRCDPISEHNRLYWYRQTLGQGPEFLTYFQNEAQLEKSRLLSDRFSAERPKGSFSTLEIQRTEQGDSAMYLCASSFGVTGGVETQYFGPGTRLLVL.